Each of the 6 T cell receptor beta chains below was sequenced from the same sample in a study of T cell clones after liver transplantation. Only in-frame clones appear in the TCRdb table, and some are missing; sequencing was by immunoSEQ multiplex PCR. The table has some 75,000 clones, roughly 80% seen once. This specimen was CD4+ T cells from blood, taken before liver transplant. These receptors came from a human donor who received a liver transplant.

The rearrangement links TRBV5-6 to TRBJ1-4; D is uncertain. The CDR3 consists of 14 residues. V lost 4 bases to trimming and J lost 2 bases, with 9 bases between them. CDR1 is SGHDT and CDR2 is YYEEEE in the germline V gene. CDR3 in amino acids: CASSSPATNEKLFF. The CDR3 DNA follows: TGTGCCAGCAGCAGCCCTGCGACTAATGAAAAACTGTTTTTT.

The CDR3 loop is CASSPGAGHYNEQFF. CDR3 coding DNA: TGTGCCAGCTCACCTGGGGCAGGCCACTACAATGAGCAGTTCTTC. The chain recombines TRBV18 with TRBJ2-1, with D perhaps matching TRBD1 (5 bases). The CDR3 length is 15 residues. Between the trimmed V and J ends, which lost 3 bases and 3 bases, there was a span of 12 bases. Per the germline V gene, CDR1 is KGHSH and CDR2 is LQKENI.

The chain has TRBV18 and TRBJ1-2, with 9 bases matching TRBD1. Looked up from germline, CDR1 is KGHSH and CDR2 is LQKENI. Trimming cost V 6 bases and J 5 bases; bases outside gene matches: 7. The CDR3 covers 14 residues. The CDR3 coding sequence is TGTGCCAGCTCGCGGACAGGGGAGCGGTATGGCTACACCTTC. It specifies CASSRTGERYGYTF.

The chain links TRBV9 to TRBJ2-2, with 8 bases lining up with TRBD2. Germline values: CDR1 SGDLS, CDR2 YYNGEE. The CDR3 is 18 residues long. The V and J ends lost 0 bases and 5 bases, in that order; junction bases with no gene match: 12. The CDR3 DNA reads as TGTGCCAGCAGCGTAGGTACTAGCGGAGCCCGTCGGACCGGGGAGCTGTTTTTT. Its protein is CASSVGTSGARRTGELFF. Looking up the rest from reference TRBV9 and TRBJ2-2 gives the full variable domain: DSGVTQTPKHLITATGQRVTLRCSPRSGDLSVYWYQQSLDQGLQFLIQYYNGEERAKGNILERFSAQQFPDLHSELNLSSLELGDSALYFCASSVGTSGARRTGELFFGEGSRLTVL.

The chain is built from TRBV19 and TRBJ1-5, with D perhaps TRBD1 (5 bases). The CDR3 consists of 14 residues. Germline V gene lookup returns CDR1 LNHDA and CDR2 SQIVND (reference sequence). V lost 5 bases to trimming and J lost 7 bases, with 15 bases between them. Here the CDR3 DNA reads TGTGCCAGTAGTTTTGGCAGGGTGGAACAGCCCCAGCATTTT. It specifies CASSFGRVEQPQHF.

The chain employs TRBV11-3 and TRBJ2-5; D gene ambiguous. CDR1 is SGHNT, CDR2 YENEEA, per germline. V shed 0 bases and J shed 6 bases, with 8 bases lying between them. The CDR3 loop spans 13 amino acids. CDR3: CASSLDEMQTQYF. As DNA, the CDR3 is TGTGCCAGCAGCTTAGATGAAATGCAGACCCAGTACTTC.